A selection of T cell receptor beta chains follows, all from one sample in a study of blood T cell repertoires in COVID-19. Generated by immunoSEQ multiplex PCR, the TCRdb table keeps only in-frame clones and is missing some. Of approximately 250,000 clones in the sample, 80% to 90% were seen once. The sample was peripheral blood. The receptors originated from a woman aged 70-85 years with COVID-19, enrolled during active disease. Both conserved end residues are part of each CDR3. The D gene is left open where the match is weak. A clone size is listed for some rows: how often the clone was seen (once, few, many), or a class if it is expanded.

TRBJ2-7 | . | TRBD1 | TRBV5-6 | 13 | CASSLDRGYEQYF | TGTGCCAGCAGCTTGGACAGGGGCTACGAGCAGTACTTC
TRBJ1-4 | . | TRBD1 | TRBV18 | 16 | CASSSNSGQGNEKLFF | TGTGCCAGCTCATCGAACTCGGGACAGGGTAATGAAAAACTGTTTTTT
TRBJ2-5 | . | TRBD2 | TRBV28 | 18 | CASSPSTSGTPYQETQYF | TGTGCCAGCAGCCCAAGTACTAGCGGGACCCCGTACCAAGAGACCCAGTACTTC
TRBJ1-6 | . | . | TRBV14 | 14 | CASSQVSRNSPLHF | TGTGCCAGCAGCCAAGTGTCCCGGAATTCACCCCTCCACTTT
TRBJ1-6 | . | TRBD1 | TRBV27 | 16 | CASSRQGAVRNSPLHF | TGTGCCAGCAGCAGACAGGGGGCAGTCAGAAATTCACCCCTCCACTTT
TRBJ2-3 | . | . | TRBV5-6 | 18 | CASSLLEGGIIGTDTQYF | TGTGCCAGCAGCTTGTTGGAGGGGGGGATAATAGGCACAGATACGCAGTATTTT
TRBJ2-2 | . | . | TRBV6-6 | 17 | CASSPYPTEGLGGELFF | TGTGCCAGCAGTCCCTATCCTACGGAGGGCCTGGGCGGGGAGCTGTTTTTT
TRBJ1-6 | . | . | TRBV10-3 | 13 | CAIRRADLSPLHF | TGTGCCATCAGGCGGGCTGACCTTTCACCCCTCCACTTT
TRBJ2-2 | . | . | TRBV18 | 17 | CASSLQGLAANTGELFF | TGTGCCAGCTCACTCCAGGGGCTAGCGGCGAACACCGGGGAGCTGTTTTTT
TRBJ2-7 | large | TRBD1 | TRBV29-1 | 14 | CSVKGQGSSYEQYF | TGCAGCGTGAAGGGACAGGGGAGCTCCTACGAGCAGTACTTC
TRBJ1-2 | . | . | TRBV3-1/TRBV3-2 | 13 | CASSQEGVYGYTF | TGTGCCAGCAGCCAAGAAGGGGTCTATGGCTACACCTTC
TRBJ1-5 | . | . | TRBV5-5 | 18 | CASSLRTGSFASNQPQHF | TGTGCCAGCAGCTTGCGCACAGGATCATTCGCAAGCAATCAGCCCCAGCATTTT
TRBJ1-2 | once | TRBD1 | TRBV30 | 13 | CAWTRQGASGYTF | TGTGCCTGGACCCGGCAGGGGGCGTCCGGCTACACCTTC
TRBJ1-6 | . | . | TRBV6-4 | 14 | CASSDSNYNSPLHF | TGTGCCAGCAGTGACTCCAACTATAATTCACCCCTCCACTTT
TRBJ2-7 | . | TRBD2 | TRBV27 | 15 | CASSLGAGVGYEQYF | TGTGCCAGCAGTTTAGGAGCGGGAGTAGGCTACGAGCAGTACTTC
TRBJ2-1 | . | TRBD2 | TRBV3-1/TRBV3-2 | 18 | CASSQPGLADLVYNEQFF | TGTGCCAGCAGCCAACCGGGACTAGCGGATCTGGTTTACAATGAGCAGTTCTTC
TRBJ2-7 | . | TRBD1 | TRBV7-2 | 16 | CASSLASGQGNYEQYF | TGTGCCAGCAGCTTAGCCTCCGGACAGGGGAACTACGAGCAGTACTTC
TRBJ2-1 | . | TRBD1 | TRBV5-1 | 13 | CASSVQGNNEQFF | TGCGCCAGCAGCGTACAGGGGAACAATGAGCAGTTCTTC
TRBJ2-1 | . | TRBD2 | TRBV7-9 | 16 | CASSLGSGRANNEQFF | TGTGCCAGCAGCTTAGGTAGCGGGAGGGCGAACAATGAGCAGTTCTTC
TRBJ2-1 | . | . | TRBV5-5 | 14 | CATHLTEGYNEQFF | TGTGCGACACATTTGACGGAGGGCTACAATGAGCAGTTCTTC
TRBJ1-5 | . | TRBD1 | TRBV18 | 16 | CASSPPLRQGAQPQHF | TGTGCCAGCTCACCACCCCTACGACAGGGGGCGCAGCCCCAGCATTTT
TRBJ1-2 | . | . | TRBV6-5 | 12 | CASTPGVYGYTF | TGTGCCAGCACTCCAGGTGTTTATGGCTACACCTTC
TRBJ2-1 | . | TRBD2 | TRBV27 | 17 | CASSWGGTRPVNNEQFF | TGTGCCAGCAGTTGGGGGGGGACTAGGCCCGTAAACAATGAGCAGTTCTTC
TRBJ2-3 | . | TRBD2 | TRBV19 | 17 | CASSIGGAGAGTDTQYF | TGTGCCAGTAGTATCGGGGGGGCGGGAGCCGGAACAGATACGCAGTATTTT
TRBJ2-3 | . | . | TRBV7-9 | 14 | CASSLAGGVNTQYF | TGTGCCAGCAGCTTAGCGGGAGGAGTGAATACGCAGTATTTT
TRBJ1-1 | . | . | TRBV2 | 15 | CASSEGGLVDTEAFF | TGTGCCAGCAGTGAAGGAGGTCTGGTAGATACTGAAGCTTTCTTT
TRBJ1-1 | . | TRBD1 | TRBV12-5 | 15 | CASGPSQTGATEAFF | TGTGCTAGTGGTCCATCACAGACAGGGGCCACTGAAGCTTTCTTT
TRBJ2-2 | once | . | TRBV27 | 11 | CASTLGGELFF | TGTGCCAGCACCCTCGGCGGGGAGCTGTTTTTT
TRBJ1-5 | . | TRBD1 | TRBV2 | 15 | CASRQGAQSNQPQHF | TGTGCCAGCAGACAGGGGGCGCAGAGCAATCAGCCCCAGCATTTT
TRBJ2-1 | once | . | TRBV7-8 | 22 | CASSSGRVQIRPDYNSYNEQFF | TGTGCCAGCAGCTCGGGTCGGGTACAAATTCGTCCGGACTACAACTCCTACAATGAGCAGTTCTTC
TRBJ2-2 | . | TRBD1 | TRBV2 | 15 | CASKRTGQNTGELFF | TGTGCCAGCAAACGGACAGGGCAGAACACCGGGGAGCTGTTTTTT
TRBJ2-1 | . | TRBD2 | TRBV9 | 15 | CASSVAGGPYNEQFF | TGTGCCAGCAGCGTTGCGGGAGGGCCCTACAATGAGCAGTTCTTC
TRBJ1-4 | . | . | TRBV6-5 | 14 | CASSYNRVGEKLFF | TGTGCCAGCAGTTATAACAGGGTGGGCGAAAAACTGTTTTTT
TRBJ1-1 | . | . | TRBV9 | 14 | CASSYRAVDTEAFF | TGTGCCAGCAGCTACAGGGCGGTGGACACTGAAGCTTTCTTT
TRBJ2-2 | once | . | TRBV14 | 15 | CASSLRQGLSGELFF | TGTGCCAGCAGCCTTAGGCAGGGACTCAGCGGGGAGCTGTTTTTT